The sequence of this T cell receptor (beta chain) was determined in a study of control samples from healthy donors and cancer patients. Produced via immunoSEQ multiplex PCR; TCRdb's table is partial and in-frame only. The sample carries around 49,000 clones, 89% recorded once. The CDR3 sequence is 14 residues long. Germline values: CDR1 MNHEY, CDR2 SVGAGI. V lost 5 bases and J 6 bases, leaving 14 bases between the germline ends. The sequenced material came from PBMCs. This TCR was recovered from a man aged 35-49 years with colorectal cancer. The chain couples TRBV6-5 to TRBJ2-1; possible D gene TRBD2, 5 bases. The CDR3 sequence: CASSSGPPSNEQFF. In nucleotides, the CDR3 is TGTGCCAGCAGTAGCGGCCCACCTTCCAATGAGCAGTTCTTC.